These 7 T cell receptor beta chains originate from one sample sequenced in a study of human T cells and chemical hapten exposure. Time point denoted: patch test 1, 2 weeks after DPC sensitization. The treatment here: therapeutic diphenylcyclopropenone sensitization with weekly scalp DPC. TCRdb reprocessed the RACE reads with MiXCR, giving one entry per CDR3 protein. This sample has 120,000 or so distinct CDR3 sequences, with approximately 15% found just once. The sequencing used whole blood, collected in connection with sensitization to the hapten diphenylcyclopropenone (DPC). All receptors come from a man between 18 and 29 years old with alopecia areata. Some clones in this sample may be carry-over from other donors' samples.

This clonotype showed up just a few times. The chain links TRBV11-2 to TRBJ1-6; no clear D gene. V was cut by 5 bases and J by 14 bases, with 13 bases left in between. Germline V gene data show CDR1 as SGHAT and CDR2 as FQNNGV. This CDR3 contains 12 residues. The CDR3 sequence: CASSHSSSALHF. The CDR3 nucleotides read TGTGCCAGCAGCCATAGTTCTTCGGCCCTCCACTTT. Filled out from reference TRBV11-2 and TRBJ1-6, the complete variable domain reads EAGVAQSPRYKIIEKRQSVAFWCNPISGHATLYWYQQILGQGPKLLIQFQNNGVVDDSQLPKDRFSAERLKGVDSTLKIQPAKLEDSAVYLCASSHSSSALHFGNGTRLTVT.

In the case of this clonotype: Compared with germline, one end of the junction differs, possibly owing to a read error. This CDR3 reads CVSKEADTQYF. In nucleotides, the CDR3 is TGTGTCAGCAAAGAGGCAGATACGCAGTATTTT. The chain recombines TRBV12-3 or TRBV12-4 with TRBJ2-3; unclear D gene. The CDR3 covers 11 residues.

CDR3 in DNA: TGTGCCAGCAGTCTTGAAGGGGGCTGCGAGCAGTACTTC. It translates to CASSLEGGCEQYF. V gene TRBV3-1 combines with J gene TRBJ2-7, with TRBD1 identical over 7 bases. The CDR3 covers 13 residues. The germline V gene encodes CDR1 LGHDT and CDR2 YNNKEL (reference sequence). The V gene end was trimmed by 6 bases and the J gene end by 6 bases; junction bases not matched to a gene: 8.

This rearrangement joins TRBV12-3 or TRBV12-4 to TRBJ1-5; D remains ambiguous. The CDR3 covers 14 residues. V was cut by 4 bases and J by 3 bases, with 10 bases left in between. CDR3 in DNA: TGTGCCAGCAGTTCACAGCATGTCAATCAGCCCCAGCATTTT. Protein sequence: CASSSQHVNQPQHF.

V and J are TRBV7-9 and TRBJ1-4; tentative D call: TRBD1 (6 bases). V was pared by 6 bases and J by 2 bases, with 13 bases between. This CDR3 has 15 amino acids. CDR1 SEHNR and CDR2 FQNEAQ come from the germline V gene (reference sequence). The CDR3 region is CASRRNGGTNEKLFF. The CDR3 DNA reads TGTGCCAGCAGGCGTAACGGGGGCACTAATGAAAAACTGTTTTTT.

The DNA of the CDR3 is TGTGCCAGCAGAGGCGGTAATCAGCCCCAGCATTTT. Its protein is CASRGGNQPQHF. V gene TRBV28 combines with J gene TRBJ1-5; D unresolved. V was clipped by 6 bases and J by 4 bases, with 7 bases between them. Germline V gene data show CDR1 as MDHEN and CDR2 as SYDVKM. The CDR3 has 12 amino acids.

The chain carries TRBV11-2 and TRBJ2-7; 11 bases align to TRBD1. The CDR3 runs 15 residues. J gave up 5 bases and V 4 bases, and 7 bases lay outside the gene matches. Germline CDR1 SGHAT, CDR2 FQNNGV. The CDR3 DNA sequence: TGTGCCAGCAGCTCCCGGGACAGGGGGTTTGACGAGCAGTACTTC. This gives the protein CASSSRDRGFDEQYF.